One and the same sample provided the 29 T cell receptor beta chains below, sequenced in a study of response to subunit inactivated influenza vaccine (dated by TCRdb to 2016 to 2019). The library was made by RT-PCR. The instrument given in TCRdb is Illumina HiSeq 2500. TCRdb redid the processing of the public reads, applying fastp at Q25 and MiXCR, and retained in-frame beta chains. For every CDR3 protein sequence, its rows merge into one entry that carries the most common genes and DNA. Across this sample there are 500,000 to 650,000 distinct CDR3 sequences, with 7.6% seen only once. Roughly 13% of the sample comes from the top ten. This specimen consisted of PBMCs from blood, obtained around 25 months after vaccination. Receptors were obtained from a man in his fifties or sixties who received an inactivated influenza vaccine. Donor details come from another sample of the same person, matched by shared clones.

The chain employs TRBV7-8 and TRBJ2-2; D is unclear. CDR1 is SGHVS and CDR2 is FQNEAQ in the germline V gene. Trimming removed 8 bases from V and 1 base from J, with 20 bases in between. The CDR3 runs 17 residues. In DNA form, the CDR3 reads TGTGCCAGCCCCTCGGGCATCTTGACGGAGAACACCGGGGAGCTGTTTTTT. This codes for CASPSGILTENTGELFF.

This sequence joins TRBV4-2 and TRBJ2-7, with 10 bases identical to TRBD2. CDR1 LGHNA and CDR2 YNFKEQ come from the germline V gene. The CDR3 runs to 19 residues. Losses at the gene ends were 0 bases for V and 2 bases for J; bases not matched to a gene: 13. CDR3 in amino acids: CASSQELRSPLAGAYEQYF. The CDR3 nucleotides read TGTGCCAGCAGCCAAGAATTAAGAAGCCCCCTAGCGGGAGCCTACGAGCAGTACTTC.

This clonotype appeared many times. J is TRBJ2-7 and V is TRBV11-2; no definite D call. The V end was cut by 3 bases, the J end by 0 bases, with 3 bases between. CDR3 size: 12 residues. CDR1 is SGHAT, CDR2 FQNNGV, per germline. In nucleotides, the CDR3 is TGTGCCAGCAGCTTGCACTCCTACGAGCAGTACTTC. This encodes CASSLHSYEQYF.

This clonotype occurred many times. The CDR3 sequence is CATTPGTGYYNEQFF. CDR3 nucleotides: TGTGCCACCACCCCCGGGACAGGCTATTACAATGAGCAGTTCTTC. The chain links TRBV6-2 or TRBV6-3 to TRBJ2-1; 8 bases match TRBD1. Trimming removed 10 bases from V and 4 bases from J; junction bases left unmatched: 12. CDR1 is MNHEY and CDR2 is SVGEGT in the germline V gene. The CDR3 totals 15 residues.

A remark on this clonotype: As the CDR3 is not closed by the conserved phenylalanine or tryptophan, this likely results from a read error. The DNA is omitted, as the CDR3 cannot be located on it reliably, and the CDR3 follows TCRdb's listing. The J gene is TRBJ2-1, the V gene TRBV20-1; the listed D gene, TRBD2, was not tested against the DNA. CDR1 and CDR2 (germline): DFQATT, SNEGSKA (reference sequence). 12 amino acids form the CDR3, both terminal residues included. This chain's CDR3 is CSARVGGTSFRI.

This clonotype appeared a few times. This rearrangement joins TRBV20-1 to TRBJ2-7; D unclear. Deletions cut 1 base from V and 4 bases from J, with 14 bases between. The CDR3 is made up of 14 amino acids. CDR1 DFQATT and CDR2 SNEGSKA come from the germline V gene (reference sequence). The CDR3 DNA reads TGCAGTGCTAGAGGATCTCTGACCATTTACGAGCAGTACTTC. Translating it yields CSARGSLTIYEQYF.

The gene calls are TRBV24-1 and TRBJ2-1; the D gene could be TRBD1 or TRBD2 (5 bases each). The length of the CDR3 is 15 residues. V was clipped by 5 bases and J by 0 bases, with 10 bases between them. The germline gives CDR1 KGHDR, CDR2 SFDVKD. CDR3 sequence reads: CATSARDHSYNEQFF. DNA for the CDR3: TGTGCCACCAGTGCTCGGGACCACTCCTACAATGAGCAGTTCTTC.

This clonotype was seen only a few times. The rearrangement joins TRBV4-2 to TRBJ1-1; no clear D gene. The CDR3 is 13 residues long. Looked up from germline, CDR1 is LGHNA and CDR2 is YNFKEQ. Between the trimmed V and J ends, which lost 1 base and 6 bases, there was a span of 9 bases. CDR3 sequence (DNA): TGTGCCAGCAGCCAAGCATCCTACGCTGAAGCTTTCTTT. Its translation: CASSQASYAEAFF.

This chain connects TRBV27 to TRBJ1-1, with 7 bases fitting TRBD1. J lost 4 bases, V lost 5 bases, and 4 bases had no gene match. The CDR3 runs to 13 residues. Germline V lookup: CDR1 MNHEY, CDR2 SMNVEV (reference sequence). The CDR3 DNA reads TGTGCCAGCAGTGAGGGGGCTGGCACTGAAGCTTTCTTT. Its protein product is CASSEGAGTEAFF.

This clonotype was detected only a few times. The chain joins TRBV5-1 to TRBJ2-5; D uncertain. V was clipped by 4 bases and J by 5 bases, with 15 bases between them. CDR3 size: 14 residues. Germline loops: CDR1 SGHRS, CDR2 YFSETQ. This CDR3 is CASSAGKAGETQYF. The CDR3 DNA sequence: TGCGCCAGCAGCGCCGGAAAGGCCGGTGAGACCCAGTACTTC.

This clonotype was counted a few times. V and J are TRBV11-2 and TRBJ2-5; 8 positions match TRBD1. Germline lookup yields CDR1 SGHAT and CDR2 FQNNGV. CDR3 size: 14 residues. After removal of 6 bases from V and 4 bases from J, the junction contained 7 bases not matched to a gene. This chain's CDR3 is CASRPTGGRETQYF. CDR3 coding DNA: TGTGCCAGCAGACCCACAGGGGGAAGAGAGACCCAGTACTTC.

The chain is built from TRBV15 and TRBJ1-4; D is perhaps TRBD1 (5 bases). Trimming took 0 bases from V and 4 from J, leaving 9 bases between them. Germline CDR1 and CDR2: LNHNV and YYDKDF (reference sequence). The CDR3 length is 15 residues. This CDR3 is CATSRESRVNEKLFF. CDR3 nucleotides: TGTGCCACCAGCAGAGAATCCAGGGTTAATGAAAAACTGTTTTTT.

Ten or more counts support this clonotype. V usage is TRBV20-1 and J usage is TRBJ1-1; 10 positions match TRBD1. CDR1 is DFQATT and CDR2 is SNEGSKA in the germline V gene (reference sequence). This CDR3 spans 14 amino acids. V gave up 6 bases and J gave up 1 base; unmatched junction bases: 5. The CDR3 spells CSAPRQGANTEAFF. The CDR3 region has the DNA TGCAGTGCCCCTAGACAGGGGGCGAACACTGAAGCTTTCTTT.

CDR3 nucleotides: TGCTGTGGACATGCGCGGAGCGCTAGGAGTACGACCTACAATGAGCAGTTCTTC. Amino acid sequence: CCGHARSARSTTYNEQFF. The gene calls are TRBV20-1 and TRBJ2-1; D may be TRBD1 (5 bases). This CDR3 spans 18 amino acids. Looked up from germline, CDR1 is DFQATT and CDR2 is SNEGSKA (reference sequence).

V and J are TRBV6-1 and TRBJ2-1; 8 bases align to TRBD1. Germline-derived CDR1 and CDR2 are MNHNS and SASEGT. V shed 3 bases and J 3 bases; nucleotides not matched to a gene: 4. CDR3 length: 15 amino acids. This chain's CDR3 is CASSEGRGHYNEQFF. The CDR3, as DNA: TGTGCCAGCAGTGAGGGCAGGGGGCACTACAATGAGCAGTTCTTC.

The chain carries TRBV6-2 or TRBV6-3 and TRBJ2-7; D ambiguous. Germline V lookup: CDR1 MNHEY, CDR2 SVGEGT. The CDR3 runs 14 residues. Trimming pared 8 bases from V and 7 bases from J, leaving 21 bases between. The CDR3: CASFATAPKREQYF. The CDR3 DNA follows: TGTGCCAGCTTCGCGACCGCCCCCAAGAGAGAGCAGTACTTC.

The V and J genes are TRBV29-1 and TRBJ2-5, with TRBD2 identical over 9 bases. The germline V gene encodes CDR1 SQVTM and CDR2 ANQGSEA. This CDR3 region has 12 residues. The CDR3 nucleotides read TGCAGTATGACTAGCGGAGAAGAGACCCAGTACTTC. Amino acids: CSMTSGEETQYF.

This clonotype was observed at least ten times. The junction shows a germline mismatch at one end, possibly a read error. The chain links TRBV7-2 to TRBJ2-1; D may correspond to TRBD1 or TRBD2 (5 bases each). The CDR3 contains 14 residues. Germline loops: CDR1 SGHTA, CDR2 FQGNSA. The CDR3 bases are TGCGCCAGCAGCTTGGGACGAGAATACAATGAGCAGTTCTTC. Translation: CASSLGREYNEQFF.

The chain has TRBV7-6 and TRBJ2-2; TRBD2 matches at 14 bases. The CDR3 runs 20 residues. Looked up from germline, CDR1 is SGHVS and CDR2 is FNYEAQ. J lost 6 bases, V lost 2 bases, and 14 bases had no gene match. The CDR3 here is CASSLIRTSGRPLRPGELFF. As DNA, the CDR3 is TGTGCCAGCAGCTTAATCCGGACTAGCGGGAGGCCCCTGAGGCCCGGGGAGCTGTTTTTT.

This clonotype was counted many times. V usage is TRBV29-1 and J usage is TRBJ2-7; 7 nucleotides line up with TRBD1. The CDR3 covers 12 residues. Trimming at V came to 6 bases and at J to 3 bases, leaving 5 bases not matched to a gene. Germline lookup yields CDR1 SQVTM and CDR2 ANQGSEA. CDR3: CSVATGSYEQYF. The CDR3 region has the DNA TGCAGCGTCGCGACAGGGAGCTACGAGCAGTACTTC.

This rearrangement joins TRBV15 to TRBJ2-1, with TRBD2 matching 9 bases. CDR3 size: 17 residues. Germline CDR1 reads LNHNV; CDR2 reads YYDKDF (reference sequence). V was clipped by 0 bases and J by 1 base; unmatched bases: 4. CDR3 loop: CATSRDLSGGSYNEQFF. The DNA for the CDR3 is TGTGCCACCAGCAGAGATCTTAGCGGGGGATCCTACAATGAGCAGTTCTTC.

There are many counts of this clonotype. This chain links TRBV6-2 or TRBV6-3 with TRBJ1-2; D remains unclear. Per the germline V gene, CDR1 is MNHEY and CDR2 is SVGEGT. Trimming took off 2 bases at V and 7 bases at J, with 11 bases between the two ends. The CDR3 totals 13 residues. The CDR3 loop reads CASSYVRLGGYTF. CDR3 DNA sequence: TGTGCCAGCAGTTACGTCCGCCTAGGTGGCTACACCTTC.

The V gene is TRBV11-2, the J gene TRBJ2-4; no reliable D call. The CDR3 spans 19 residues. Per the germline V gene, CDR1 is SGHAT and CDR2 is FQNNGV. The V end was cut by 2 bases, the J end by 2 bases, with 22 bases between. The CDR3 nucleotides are TGTGCCAGCAGCTTATCCCCACTTGAGGAGAAGGGCACCAAAAACATTCAGTACTTC. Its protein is CASSLSPLEEKGTKNIQYF.

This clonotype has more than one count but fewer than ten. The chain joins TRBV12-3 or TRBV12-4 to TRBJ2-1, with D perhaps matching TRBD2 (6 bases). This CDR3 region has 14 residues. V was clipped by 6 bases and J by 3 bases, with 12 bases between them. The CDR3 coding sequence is TGTGCCAGCAGACCCCCCGGGAGCTACAATGAGCAGTTCTTC. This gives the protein CASRPPGSYNEQFF.

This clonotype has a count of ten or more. The CDR3 region has the DNA TGCAGTGCTAGAGGCCAGGGCCAAGAGACCCAGTACTTC. It yields the protein CSARGQGQETQYF. V usage is TRBV20-1 and J usage is TRBJ2-5; D possibly corresponds to TRBD1 (5 bases). This CDR3 is built from 13 residues. V was shortened by 1 base and J by 1 base, with 7 bases between the two germline ends. In germline, CDR1 is DFQATT, CDR2 SNEGSKA (reference sequence).

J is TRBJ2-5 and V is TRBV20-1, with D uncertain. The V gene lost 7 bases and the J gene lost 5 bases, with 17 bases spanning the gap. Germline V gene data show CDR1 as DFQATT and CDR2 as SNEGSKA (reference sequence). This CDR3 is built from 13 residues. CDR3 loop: CSEFSPAQETQYF. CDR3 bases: TGCAGTGAATTTAGCCCAGCGCAGGAGACCCAGTACTTC.

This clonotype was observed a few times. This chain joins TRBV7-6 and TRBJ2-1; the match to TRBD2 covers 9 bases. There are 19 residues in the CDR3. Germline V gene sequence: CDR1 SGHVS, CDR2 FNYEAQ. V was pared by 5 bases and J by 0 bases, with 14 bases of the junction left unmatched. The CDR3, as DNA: TGTGCCAGCAGCGTAGTCCCTAGCGGGGACGAACTCTCCTACAATGAGCAGTTCTTC. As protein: CASSVVPSGDELSYNEQFF.

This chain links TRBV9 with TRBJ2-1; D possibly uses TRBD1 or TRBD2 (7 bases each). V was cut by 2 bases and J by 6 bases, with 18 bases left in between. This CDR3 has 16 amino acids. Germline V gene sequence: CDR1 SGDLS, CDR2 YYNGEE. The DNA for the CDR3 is TGTGCCAGCAGCGTGGGAGGGGGCACCACCCCCAATGAGCAGTTCTTC. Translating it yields CASSVGGGTTPNEQFF.

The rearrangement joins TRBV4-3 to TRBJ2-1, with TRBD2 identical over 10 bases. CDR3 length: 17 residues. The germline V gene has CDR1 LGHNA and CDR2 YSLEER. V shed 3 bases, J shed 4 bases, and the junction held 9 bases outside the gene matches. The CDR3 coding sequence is TGCGCCAGCAGCCATCCTTCCAGCGGGGGGGGGTACAATGAGCAGTTCTTC. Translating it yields CASSHPSSGGGYNEQFF.